The source of this T cell receptor (beta chain) is a study of CD8+ T cells in alopecia areata. This clone was seen a handful of times. The antigen is unknown. Gene names denote mouse genes. The CDR3 goes on 4 residues after the read ends, and that part is filled in from the germline J gene. Study findings and constraints: Clonality exceeded that of normal scalp in lesional scalp, most notably in alopecia totalis/universalis.

A sort of pooled cutaneous lymph node cells used CD4, CD8alpha, NKG2D, NKG2ACE and other stains. Once RNA had been extracted, it was reverse transcribed into cDNA to act as the sequencing template. Clones were read by immunoSEQ multiplex PCR, and TCRdb kept only the in-frame ones, dropping some. The sample includes over 250,000 clones, none of them occurring once. V was trimmed by 6 bases and J by 0 bases, leaving 8 bases between them. The CDR3 runs to 13 residues. Germline CDR1 FNHDT, CDR2 SITEND (reference sequence). V and J are TRBV19 and TRBJ2-5; unclear D gene. Material: CD4+ T cells sorted from a lymph node. The receptor was derived from a C3H/HeJ mouse with alopecia areata. This line is of MHC haplotype H2-k. The sequenced CDR3 bases are TGTGCCAGCAAGAGGGTTAACCAAGAC. The encoded protein is CASKRVNQD. The full CDR3 reads CASKRVNQDTQYF.